This TCR beta chain was recorded in a study of blood T cell repertoires in COVID-19. About the research overall: Whether acute or convalescent, the COVID-19 samples came from the United States, Italy and Spain.

In terms of age and location, participants ranged from roughly 18 to 89 years and lived in around 22 US areas. Germline V gene sequence: CDR1 KGHSH, CDR2 LQKENI. V lost 0 bases to trimming and J lost 1 base; unmatched junction nucleotides: 3. This CDR3 spans 16 amino acids. The method was immunoSEQ multiplex PCR; TCRdb's version includes in-frame clones alone and lacks a portion of them. The sample includes around 310,000 clones, roughly 91% seen only once; the top ten take over 8.5%. The sequence derives from a woman in her 30s who had recovered from COVID-19. The V gene is TRBV18, the J gene TRBJ2-7; 10 nucleotides line up with TRBD2. Input material: PBMCs or T cells enriched from blood (not recorded which). Here the CDR3 reads CASSPPSSGGSYEQYF. The CDR3 nucleotides read TGTGCCAGCTCACCACCGTCTAGCGGGGGTTCCTACGAGCAGTACTTC.